This TCR beta chain appears in the sequencing data of a study of blood T cell repertoires in COVID-19. Study overall: From the United States, Italy and Spain came samples of acute and convalescent COVID-19. T cells, B-cell-depleted T cells, or PBMCs supplied cDNA or gDNA.

V was pared by 4 bases and J by 4 bases, with 6 bases between. The CDR3 runs to 12 residues. CDR1 is SGHDT, CDR2 YYEEEE, per germline. Study processing details: Reference gene primer amplification yielded estimated nucleated cell counts. Clones were sequenced by immunoSEQ multiplex PCR, and TCRdb holds only the in-frame ones, with some missing. For V, J and clone size, that table is used; D and trimming come from the DNA. The sample gives approximately 360,000 clones, around 90% of which show up once; around 6.3% is in the top ten. Sequenced sample: peripheral blood. V usage is TRBV5-6 and J usage is TRBJ1-3; D not certain. The TCR was taken from a young man with active or convalescent COVID-19. The CDR3 region has the DNA TGTGCCAGCAGCGGACTGGGAAACACCATATATTTT. It codes for CASSGLGNTIYF.